This passage covers 31 T cell receptor beta chains from one sample sequenced in a study of beta chain features in type 1 diabetes. General study points: Researchers report that Type 1 diabetes patients had moderately but significantly shorter TCRB CDR3s across all four CD4+ subsets.

Their antigens remain unidentified. Expressed TCRB transcripts got sequenced, as all isolated RNA was reverse transcribed. Here immunoSEQ multiplex PCR was the method, and the copy in TCRdb shows in-frame clones only, minus some. The sample has approximately 600,000 clones; around 12% are singletons. Sequenced sample: naive CD4+ T cells from blood. The receptors were gathered from a young man with type 1 diabetes.

V gene TRBV4-2 combines with J gene TRBJ2-5; 7 positions agree with TRBD1. CDR3 length: 16 residues. The J segment lost 2 bases and the V segment lost 5 bases, leaving 11 bases of the junction unmatched. CDR1 is LGHNA, CDR2 YNFKEQ, per germline. The CDR3 loop is CASSKAVTGEQETQYF. CDR3 DNA: TGTGCCAGCAGCAAAGCCGTCACAGGGGAACAAGAGACCCAGTACTTC.

The CDR3 DNA sequence: TGTGCCAGCAGTTTAGGACAGGCAAGCCAGCCCCAGCATTTT. It encodes CASSLGQASQPQHF. The rearrangement links TRBV28 to TRBJ1-5, with 7 bases aligning to TRBD1. V was clipped by 2 bases and J by 7 bases; unmatched bases: 5. CDR1 is MDHEN, CDR2 SYDVKM, per germline. The CDR3 has 14 amino acids.

This clone has only a few counts. Other DNA sequences in this sample translate to the same CDR3. The chain is built from TRBV9 and TRBJ2-3; TRBD2 matches 9 bases. Germline V gene sequence: CDR1 SGDLS, CDR2 YYNGEE. CDR3 length: 15 residues. J was trimmed by 3 bases and V by 2 bases; bases with no gene match: 4. The CDR3 loop is CASSVLAGSTDTQYF. The DNA of the CDR3 is TGTGCCAGCAGCGTTCTAGCGGGGAGTACAGATACGCAGTATTTT.

The V call is TRBV5-1, the J call TRBJ2-7; 10 nucleotides line up with TRBD1. The CDR3 totals 14 residues. The J segment lost 3 bases and the V segment lost 4 bases, leaving 4 bases of the junction unmatched. The germline V gene has CDR1 SGHRS and CDR2 YFSETQ. CDR3 DNA: TGCGCCAGCAGCCCAGGGACAGGGGACTACGAGCAGTACTTC. This encodes CASSPGTGDYEQYF.

This clone was recorded a few times. The chain employs TRBV27 and TRBJ1-5; D not resolved. V dropped 5 bases and J dropped 3 bases, with 8 bases sitting between them. From germline, CDR1 is MNHEY and CDR2 SMNVEV (reference sequence). This CDR3 spans 13 amino acids. The CDR3 loop is CASSEENNQPQHF. The DNA of the CDR3 is TGTGCCAGCAGTGAAGAAAACAATCAGCCCCAGCATTTT.

The chain is built from TRBV6-6 and TRBJ2-1; D is unresolved. Germline V gives CDR1 MNHNY, CDR2 SVGAGI (reference sequence). The CDR3 has 11 residues. Trimming removed 2 bases at V and 10 bases at J, with 6 bases between. CDR3 sequence: CASSYQVEQFF. CDR3 DNA sequence: TGTGCCAGCAGTTACCAAGTCGAGCAGTTCTTC.

V and J are TRBV7-2 and TRBJ2-7; a possible D gene is TRBD2 (5 bases). Germline loops: CDR1 SGHTA, CDR2 FQGNSA. This CDR3 contains 14 residues. V gave up 4 bases and J gave up 4 bases, with 14 bases separating them. The CDR3 here is CASSSPGSLYEQYF. CDR3 in DNA: TGTGCCAGCAGCTCCCCGGGGTCCTTGTACGAGCAGTACTTC. Looking up the rest from reference TRBV7-2 and TRBJ2-7 gives the full variable domain: GAGVSQSPSNKVTEKGKDVELRCDPISGHTALYWYRQSLGQGLEFLIYFQGNSAPDKSGLPSDRFSAERTGGSVSTLTIQRTQQEDSAVYLCASSSPGSLYEQYFGPGTRLTVT.

The V call is TRBV29-1, the J call TRBJ1-4, with no clear D. Germline V gene data show CDR1 as SQVTM and CDR2 as ANQGSEA. This CDR3 has 11 amino acids. Trimming took 8 bases from V and 5 from J, leaving 9 bases between them. CDR3 nucleotide sequence: TGCAGCTTCCGGTTAAATGAAAAACTGTTTTTT. This encodes CSFRLNEKLFF.

This clone showed up just a few times. This chain uses TRBV25-1 with TRBJ1-1; D is uncertain. The V end lost 1 base, the J end lost 11 bases, and 17 bases lay between the germline ends. Germline-derived CDR1 and CDR2 are MGHDK and SYGVNS. The CDR3 extends over 14 amino acids. Written as DNA, the CDR3 is TGTGCCAGCAGTGAATTTAACGACGGGGTTGGGGCTTTCTTT. This encodes CASSEFNDGVGAFF.

In regard to this clone: Other DNA sequences within the sample encode an identical CDR3. The chain recombines TRBV30 with TRBJ1-5; D perhaps matches TRBD1 (6 bases). In germline, CDR1 is GTSNPN, CDR2 SVGIG (reference sequence). This CDR3 is 14 amino acids long. V dropped 3 bases and J dropped 2 bases, with 11 bases sitting between them. CDR3 bases: TGTGCCTGGAGCCGGGGGGCTGGCAATCAGCCCCAGCATTTT. This gives the protein CAWSRGAGNQPQHF.

The V and J genes are TRBV13 and TRBJ2-4, with 8 bases identical to TRBD2. Trimming at V came to 3 bases and at J to 0 bases, leaving 10 bases not matched to a gene. This CDR3 is 18 amino acids long. Germline CDR1 is PRHDT and CDR2 is FYEKMQ (reference sequence). Here the CDR3 reads CASSLGQRGHLAKNIQYF. For the CDR3, the DNA is TGTGCCAGCAGCTTGGGGCAGCGGGGGCATCTAGCCAAAAACATTCAGTACTTC.

This rearrangement joins TRBV7-9 to TRBJ1-5, with a tentative D call TRBD1 (5 bases). V lost 5 bases and J 4 bases, leaving 15 bases between the germline ends. This CDR3 has 15 residues. Germline V gene lookup returns CDR1 SEHNR and CDR2 FQNEAQ (reference sequence). CDR3 sequence (DNA): TGTGCCAGCAGCGCCCCCGGGGAGGGGAATCAGCCCCAGCATTTT. It translates to CASSAPGEGNQPQHF.

The chain recombines TRBV14 with TRBJ2-7, with D maybe TRBD1 (5 bases). With 2 bases removed from V and 5 bases from J, the gap between germline ends came to 16 bases. This CDR3 is built from 15 residues. Germline V gene sequence: CDR1 SGHDN, CDR2 FVKESK. CDR3 DNA sequence: TGTGCCAGCAGCCAATTGCCAGGGATAAGCCACGAGCAGTACTTC. Translating it yields CASSQLPGISHEQYF.

The V and J genes are TRBV2 and TRBJ1-2; 7 bases agree with TRBD1. Germline assignment: CDR1 SNHLY and CDR2 FYNNEI. J lost 8 bases, V lost 9 bases, and 9 bases had no gene match. The CDR3 covers 12 residues. CDR3 DNA: TGTGCCAGTGCAGGGGGGCCGCAGGGCTACACCTTC. This translates into CASAGGPQGYTF.

The table lists this clone with a few counts. J is TRBJ2-2 and V is TRBV2, with D unresolved. Germline-derived CDR1 and CDR2 are SNHLY and FYNNEI. The CDR3 covers 14 residues. Trimming removed 4 bases from V and 2 bases from J, with 8 bases in between. DNA for the CDR3: TGTGCCAGCAGTGGGGGAATTAACACCGGGGAGCTGTTTTTT. Translating it yields CASSGGINTGELFF.

J is TRBJ2-5 and V is TRBV11-3; D is tentatively TRBD1 or TRBD2 (5 bases each). The germline V gene has CDR1 SGHNT and CDR2 YENEEA. There are 14 residues in the CDR3. The V end was cut by 0 bases, the J end by 5 bases, with 10 bases between. CDR3 loop: CASSLDWGRETQYF. DNA for the CDR3: TGTGCCAGCAGCTTAGATTGGGGACGGGAGACCCAGTACTTC. Combining the CDR3 with reference TRBV11-3 and TRBJ2-5 gives the whole variable domain EAGVVQSPRYKIIEKKQPVAFWCNPISGHNTLYWYLQNLGQGPELLIRYENEEAVDDSQLPKDRFSAERLKGVDSTLKIQPAELGDSAVYLCASSLDWGRETQYFGPGTRLLVL.

The chain recombines TRBV30 with TRBJ1-5; D not certain. This CDR3 region has 13 residues. Germline CDR1 reads GTSNPN; CDR2 reads SVGIG (reference sequence). The germline V and J ends were trimmed by 8 bases and 5 bases, with 16 bases remaining between them. This chain's CDR3 is CARMRVLDQPQHF. The CDR3 region has the DNA TGTGCCCGGATGCGGGTTTTGGATCAGCCCCAGCATTTT.

CDR3 residues: CASSSEFGTGTRGYHEQFF. Written as DNA, the CDR3 is TGTGCCAGCAGCTCTGAGTTTGGCACCGGGACTAGAGGTTACCATGAGCAGTTCTTC. V is TRBV7-3 and J is TRBJ2-1; 8 positions agree with TRBD2. The ends lost 4 bases at V and 8 bases at J; junction bases unmatched: 22. Germline CDR1 and CDR2: SGHTA and FQGTGA. The CDR3 sequence is 19 residues long.

J is TRBJ2-1 and V is TRBV30, with 7 bases matching TRBD1. V dropped 2 bases and J dropped 2; count of bases not matched to a gene: 6. CDR3 size: 15 residues. Per the germline V gene, CDR1 is GTSNPN and CDR2 is SVGIG (reference sequence). The CDR3 spells CAWSSMGQTYNEQFF. The CDR3, as DNA: TGTGCCTGGAGTTCCATGGGACAGACCTACAATGAGCAGTTCTTC.

There are a few counts of this clone. The same CDR3 also results from other DNA sequences found in this sample. V and J are TRBV25-1 and TRBJ2-7; D remains ambiguous. The germline CDR1 and CDR2 sequences are MGHDK and SYGVNS. There are 11 residues in the CDR3. Trimming cost V 4 bases and J 0 bases, with 1 base left between them. The CDR3 DNA reads TGTGCCAGCAGTGGCTCCTACGAGCAGTACTTC. This codes for CASSGSYEQYF.

The rearrangement links TRBV15 to TRBJ2-7, with 8 bases that match TRBD1. Trimming removed 3 bases from V and 2 bases from J; junction bases left unmatched: 3. The CDR3 sequence is 14 residues long. The germline V gene has CDR1 LNHNV and CDR2 YYDKDF (reference sequence). The CDR3 DNA sequence: TGTGCCACCAGCAGGGAGACAGGGGCCTACGAGCAGTACTTC. Protein sequence: CATSRETGAYEQYF.

V and J are TRBV4-3 and TRBJ2-3; TRBD2 aligns across 9 bases. Germline values: CDR1 LGHNA, CDR2 YSLEER. The CDR3 length is 17 residues. V gave up 1 base and J gave up 3 bases; unmatched junction bases: 8. The CDR3 nucleotides read TGCGCCAGCAGCCAAGGGGTGATAGCGGGGGCGACAGATACGCAGTATTTT. Translation gives CASSQGVIAGATDTQYF.

This clone was detected a few times. The J gene is TRBJ2-1, the V gene TRBV20-1; D gene unclear. Germline loops: CDR1 DFQATT, CDR2 SNEGSKA (reference sequence). V dropped 0 bases and J dropped 8 bases, with 5 bases sitting between them. The CDR3 has 11 residues. The CDR3 region has the DNA TGCAGTGCTAGAGAGGGCTATGAGCAGTTCTTC. Its protein is CSAREGYEQFF.

This clone has more than one count but fewer than ten. This sequence joins TRBV7-9 and TRBJ1-4; D might be TRBD1 (5 bases). Germline V CDR1 and CDR2: SEHNR, FQNEAQ (reference sequence). Deletions cut 8 bases from V and 6 bases from J, with 10 bases between. CDR3 length: 12 amino acids. CDR3 region: CASGPGDEKLFF. CDR3 nucleotide sequence: TGTGCCAGCGGACCGGGGGATGAAAAACTGTTTTTT.

The sample holds a few counts of this clone. The chain carries TRBV30 and TRBJ1-6; no definite D call. With 2 bases removed from V and 3 bases from J, the gap between germline ends came to 8 bases. The CDR3 spans 14 residues. The germline V gene has CDR1 GTSNPN and CDR2 SVGIG (reference sequence). Here the CDR3 reads CAWSRADYNSPLHF. CDR3 nucleotides: TGTGCCTGGAGTAGGGCAGACTATAATTCACCCCTCCACTTT.

This clone occurred a few times. The chain couples TRBV11-3 to TRBJ2-4; D could derive from TRBD1 or TRBD2 (6 bases each). The CDR3 has 14 amino acids. V was clipped by 5 bases and J by 8 bases, with 16 bases between them. Germline V gene data show CDR1 as SGHNT and CDR2 as YENEEA. The DNA for the CDR3 is TGTGCCAGCAGCCCACGACTAGGGGGGTACATTCAGTACTTC. It codes for CASSPRLGGYIQYF.

This clone was counted between two and nine times. The J gene is TRBJ2-3, the V gene TRBV4-1, with D perhaps TRBD1 (6 bases). The V end was cut by 4 bases, the J end by 6 bases, with 14 bases between. Germline V gene lookup returns CDR1 MGHRA and CDR2 YSYEKL. The CDR3 length is 14 residues. For the CDR3, the DNA is TGCGCCAGCAGCCGGCAGGGGATTGGGGATACGCAGTATTTT. Its translation: CASSRQGIGDTQYF.

There are a few counts of this clone. The V gene is TRBV4-2, the J gene TRBJ2-1; the match to TRBD2 covers 7 bases. Germline V gene data show CDR1 as LGHNA and CDR2 as YNFKEQ. The CDR3 loop spans 16 amino acids. V lost 3 bases, J lost 4 bases, and 9 bases stayed unmatched. The CDR3 loop is CASSQSLSGFYNEQFF. The CDR3 DNA sequence: TGTGCCAGCAGCCAGTCCCTTAGCGGGTTTTACAATGAGCAGTTCTTC.

The chain carries TRBV2 and TRBJ1-5; 12 positions agree with TRBD1. The junction had 5 bases not matched to a gene; V was cut back by 2 bases and J by 6 bases. Germline V CDR1 and CDR2: SNHLY, FYNNEI. The CDR3 spans 16 residues. The CDR3 reads CASSEPGQGASQPQHF. In nucleotides, the CDR3 is TGTGCCAGCAGTGAACCGGGACAGGGGGCTAGTCAGCCCCAGCATTTT.

This sequence joins TRBV7-2 and TRBJ1-6, with 7 bases aligning to TRBD1. The CDR3 is made up of 14 amino acids. Looked up from germline, CDR1 is SGHTA and CDR2 is FQGNSA. With V trimmed by 3 bases and J by 7 bases, 3 bases remained unmatched. This chain's CDR3 is CASSFRGENSPLHF. DNA for the CDR3: TGTGCCAGCAGCTTCAGGGGGGAAAATTCACCCCTCCACTTT.

The CDR3 here is CASSPGGTLNQPQHF. Here the CDR3 DNA reads TGTGCCAGCTCCCCTGGCGGGACCCTTAATCAGCCCCAGCATTTT. This chain connects TRBV18 to TRBJ1-5, with D perhaps TRBD1 (5 bases). Germline loops: CDR1 KGHSH, CDR2 LQKENI. The V gene lost 6 bases and the J gene lost 4 bases, with 16 bases spanning the gap. This CDR3 is built from 15 residues.